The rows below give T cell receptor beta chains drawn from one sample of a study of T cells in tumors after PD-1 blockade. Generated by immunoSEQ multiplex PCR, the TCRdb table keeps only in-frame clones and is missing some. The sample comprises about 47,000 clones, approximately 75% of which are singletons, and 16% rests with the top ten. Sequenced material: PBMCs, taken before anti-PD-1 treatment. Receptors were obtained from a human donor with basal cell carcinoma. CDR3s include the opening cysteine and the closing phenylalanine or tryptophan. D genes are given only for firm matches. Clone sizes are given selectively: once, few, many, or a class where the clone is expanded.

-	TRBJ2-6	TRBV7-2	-	TGTGCCAGCAGCTTAGGGGGCTCTGGGGCCAACGTCCTGACTTTC	CASSLGGSGANVLTF
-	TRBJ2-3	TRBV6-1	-	TGTGCCAGCAGTGAAAGGGCCGAGTCCCCTGCAACGCAGTATTTT	CASSERAESPATQYF
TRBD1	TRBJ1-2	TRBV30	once	TGTGCCTGGAGGGGAACCGGGACAGGGGATTTTGGGGGCTACACCTTC	CAWRGTGTGDFGGYTF
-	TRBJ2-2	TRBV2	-	TGTGCCAGCAGTCCGACGCGGTCGACCGGGGAGCTGTTTTTT	CASSPTRSTGELFF
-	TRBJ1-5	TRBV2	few	TGTGCCAGCAGTCGGGATATTAGGGGCAATCAGCCCCAGCATTTT	CASSRDIRGNQPQHF
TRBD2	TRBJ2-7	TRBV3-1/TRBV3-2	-	TGTGCCAGCAGTCCGGGGACTAGCGGGAGCTACGAGCAGTACTTC	CASSPGTSGSYEQYF
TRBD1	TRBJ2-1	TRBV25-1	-	TGTGCCAGCAAAAAACAGGGGACAGGGGGCAATGAGCAGTTCTTC	CASKKQGTGGNEQFF
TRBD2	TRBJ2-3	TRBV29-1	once	TGCAGCGTCCTGTTTGGGACTAGCGGGGGGGCTAGCACAGATACGCAGTATTTT	CSVLFGTSGGASTDTQYF
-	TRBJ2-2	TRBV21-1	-	TGTGCCAGCAGCGATTGTCGCAAGGAACTACCCTGTGGGGACACCGGGGAGCTGTTTTTT	CASSDCRKELPCGDTGELFF
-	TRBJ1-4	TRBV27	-	TGTGCCAGCAGTTCCCGGGACGGAGCTTCAAAACTGTTTTTT	CASSSRDGASKLFF
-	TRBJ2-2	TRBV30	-	TGTGCCTGGAGCGGGTGGGCGGGCGGGGAGCTGTTTTTT	CAWSGWAGGELFF
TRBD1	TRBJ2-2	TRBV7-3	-	TGTGCCAGCAGTCCAGGGGGCGAGAACACCGGGGAGCTGTTTTTT	CASSPGGENTGELFF
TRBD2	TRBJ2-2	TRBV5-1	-	TGCGCCAGCAGCTTTGGGCTAGCGGGGGGCACCGGGGAGCTGTTTTTT	CASSFGLAGGTGELFF
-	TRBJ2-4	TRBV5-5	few	TGTGCCAGCAGCTTGGGTAGTCCCGATAACATTCAGTACTTC	CASSLGSPDNIQYF
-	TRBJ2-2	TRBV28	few	TGTGCCAGCAGTTTAACCGGGGAGCTGTTTTTT	CASSLTGELFF
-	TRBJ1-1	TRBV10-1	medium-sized	TGCGCCAGCAGCGCTACATCGAACACTGAAGCTTTCTTT	CASSATSNTEAFF
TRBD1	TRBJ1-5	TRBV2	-	TGTGCCAGCAGTAAAGACCGGACAGGCTACAATCAGCCCCAGCATTTT	CASSKDRTGYNQPQHF
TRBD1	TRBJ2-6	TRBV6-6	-	TGTGCCAGCAGTCTTGATTCGACAGGGGGTGGGACTGGGGCCAACGTCCTGACTTTC	CASSLDSTGGGTGANVLTF
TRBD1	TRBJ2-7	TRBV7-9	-	TGTGCCAGCAGCCCCAACCGGGACAGGGTCTACGAGCAGTACTTC	CASSPNRDRVYEQYF
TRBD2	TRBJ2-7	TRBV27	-	TGTGCCAGCAGTTTATCACTAGCGGAAGGCTACGAGCAGTACTTC	CASSLSLAEGYEQYF
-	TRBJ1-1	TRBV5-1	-	TGCGCCAGCAGCTGGGGCGACGCGGCTGAAGCTTTCTTT	CASSWGDAAEAFF
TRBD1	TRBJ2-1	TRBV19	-	TGTGCCACTCGAGGGACAGGTCTCTCCTACAATGAGCAGTTCTTC	CATRGTGLSYNEQFF
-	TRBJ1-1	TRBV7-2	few	TGTGCCAGCAGCTTACAAGGGAGGGGGATTCCCGGTGAAGCTTTCTTT	CASSLQGRGIPGEAFF
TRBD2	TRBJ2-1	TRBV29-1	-	TGCAGCGTCTCTAGCGGACCTTCCTACAATGAGCAGTTCTTC	CSVSSGPSYNEQFF